These T cell receptor beta chains were read from a single sample in a study of T cells in Graves' hyperthyroidism and ophthalmopathy. TCRdb recomputed calls from the multiplex PCR reads with MiXCR, one row per CDR3 protein. The table records 750,000 to 900,000 distinct CDR3 sequences, around 39% of them present only once. Sequencing was performed on blood. The receptors were sampled from a man aged 18 to 30 with Graves' hyperthyroidism. Both conserved end residues are part of each CDR3. The D gene is left open where the match is weak. Clone size is given for some rows only: seen once, a few or many times, or a class if the clone is expanded.

clone size	V gene	J gene	D gene	CDR3 DNA	CDR3 protein
few	TRBV14	TRBJ1-3	.	TGTGCCAGCAGCCAAGGAGGGGGGGTTACTGGAAACACCATATATTTT	CASSQGGGVTGNTIYF
many	TRBV7-2	TRBJ1-5	.	TGTGCCAGCAGCCTCCGGGGCGGGTTCAATCAGCCCCAGCATTTT	CASSLRGGFNQPQHF
.	TRBV20-1	TRBJ1-1	.	TGCAGTGCTAGAGATACGAGAGCTGAAGCTTTCTTT	CSARDTRAEAFF
many	TRBV20-1	TRBJ1-1	.	TGCAGTGCTAACGTGGGGTACACTGAAGCTTTCTTT	CSANVGYTEAFF
.	TRBV20-1	TRBJ1-5	.	TGCAGTGCTTACTCAGATAGCAATCAGCCCCAGCATTTT	CSAYSDSNQPQHF
.	TRBV7-3	TRBJ1-6	TRBD1	TGTGCCAGCAGCTTGACCGGGACAGGGGATAGCAATCAGCCCCTCCACTTT	CASSLTGTGDSNQPLHF
many	TRBV7-2	TRBJ1-2	.	TGTGCCAGCAGCTTAACGGCCCTCTATGGCTACACCTTC	CASSLTALYGYTF
many	TRBV7-6	TRBJ1-1	.	TGTGCCAGCAGCTCGTCCCGTTGGACTGAAGCTTTCTTT	CASSSSRWTEAFF
.	TRBV19	TRBJ1-5	TRBD1	TGTGCCAGTAGAATGACAGGGGCGGGCAATCAGCCCCAGCATTTT	CASRMTGAGNQPQHF
few	TRBV7-2	TRBJ2-5	.	TGTGCCAGCAGACAAAAGGGGCAAGAGACCCAGTACTTC	CASRQKGQETQYF
.	TRBV9	TRBJ2-7	TRBD2	TGTGCCAGCAGCGTAGACACTAGCGGTTCCTACGAGCAGTACTTC	CASSVDTSGSYEQYF
.	TRBV12-3/TRBV12-4	TRBJ1-3	.	TGTGCCAGCAGTCTAGGGGGATGGGCTGGAAACACCATATATTTT	CASSLGGWAGNTIYF
.	TRBV20-1	TRBJ2-7	TRBD2	TGCAGTGCTCTGGACCGACGGGGGGGCGAGCAGTACTTC	CSALDRRGGEQYF
once	TRBV6-1	TRBJ1-5	.	TGTGCCAGCAGTGAATTTCAAGGGGCCAGGGGTCAGCCCCAGCATTTT	CASSEFQGARGQPQHF
.	TRBV4-1	TRBJ2-1	.	TGCGCCAGCAGCCAAGTTGGACGGGCGATCTCCTACAATGGGCAGTTCTTC	CASSQVGRAISYNGQFF
.	TRBV5-5	TRBJ2-7	.	TGCGCCAGCAGCCAAGTGTGGGGGGACCCCTACGAGCAGTACTTC	CASSQVWGDPYEQYF
.	TRBV29-1	TRBJ1-1	TRBD1	TGCAGCGTGAGGGAACAGGGGGCTGAAGCTTTCTTT	CSVREQGAEAFF
.	TRBV5-4	TRBJ2-7	.	TGCGCCAGCAGCCAACTAACAGGGCAGCCCGGCGAGCAGTACTTC	CASSQLTGQPGEQYF
.	TRBV10-3	TRBJ1-1	.	TGTGCCATCAGGACCAGGGTGAACACTGAAGCTTTCTTT	CAIRTRVNTEAFF
.	TRBV14	TRBJ1-1	TRBD1	TGTGCCAGCAGCCTTATTCCGGGTCAGGGGGCACCGAACACTGAAGCTTTCTTT	CASSLIPGQGAPNTEAFF
.	TRBV19	TRBJ1-1	.	TGTGCCAGTAGTATAGTTGGCGGGACGGCATACACTGAAGCTTTCTTT	CASSIVGGTAYTEAFF
.	TRBV7-9	TRBJ1-1	.	TGTGCCAGCAGCTTCGGGGTGGTATCCACTGAAGCTTTCTTT	CASSFGVVSTEAFF
many	TRBV2	TRBJ1-1	.	TGTGCCAGCAGGGATACAGGGCGGAGGAACACTGAAGCTTTCTTT	CASRDTGRRNTEAFF
few	TRBV2	TRBJ2-3	.	TGTGCCAGCAATAGGGCAGATACGCAGTATTTT	CASNRADTQYF
many	TRBV29-1	TRBJ2-6	TRBD2	TGCAGCGTTCGGGAGGAGGCCGGGGCCAACGTCCTGACTTTC	CSVREEAGANVLTF
.	TRBV13	TRBJ2-5	.	TGTGCCAGCAGCCCGGGGGTCACCGGGGAGACCCAGTACTTC	CASSPGVTGETQYF